The 13 T cell receptor beta chains in this list originate from one sample, sequenced in a study of OX40 agonist ivuxolimab in advanced cancers. Measured with immunoSEQ multiplex PCR; TCRdb has only the in-frame clones, and not every one. The sample holds fewer than 85,000 clones; about 92% are singletons and the top ten take over 7.5%. The sample consisted of CD4+ or CD8+ T cells sorted from blood, taken in a trial of the OX40 agonist ivuxolimab. The receptors originated from an adult with an advanced solid tumor such as melanoma, head and neck, liver or kidney cancer.

The chain's CDR3 is CASSSVAGGHNEQYF. The CDR3 DNA sequence: TGCGCCAGCAGCTCAGTAGCGGGGGGACATAACGAGCAGTACTTC. V usage is TRBV5-1 and J usage is TRBJ2-7; 10 nucleotides agree with TRBD2. CDR3 length: 15 residues. Germline-derived CDR1 and CDR2 are SGHRS and YFSETQ. With 3 bases clipped from V and 5 bases from J, the junction kept 8 bases outside the gene matches. Together with reference TRBV5-1 and TRBJ2-7, the CDR3 gives the full variable domain: KAGVTQTPRYLIKTRGQQVTLSCSPISGHRSVSWYQQTPGQGLQFLFEYFSETQRNKGNFPGRFSGRQFSNSRSEMNVSTLELGDSALYLCASSSVAGGHNEQYFGPGTRLTVT.

This rearrangement joins TRBV9 to TRBJ2-3; 11 nucleotides line up with TRBD2. Germline CDR1 is SGDLS and CDR2 is YYNGEE. The trim removed 0 bases at V and 3 bases at J, leaving 0 bases unmatched. The CDR3 runs to 15 residues. This CDR3 reads CASSVASGGTDTQYF. The DNA for the CDR3 is TGTGCCAGCAGCGTAGCTAGCGGGGGGACAGATACGCAGTATTTT. The full variable domain, completed using reference TRBV9 and TRBJ2-3, is DSGVTQTPKHLITATGQRVTLRCSPRSGDLSVYWYQQSLDQGLQFLIQYYNGEERAKGNILERFSAQQFPDLHSELNLSSLELGDSALYFCASSVASGGTDTQYFGPGTRLTVL.

V gene TRBV5-1 combines with J gene TRBJ1-2, with 7 bases aligning to TRBD1. Trimming cost V 2 bases and J 5 bases; bases outside gene matches: 6. Germline V CDR1 and CDR2: SGHRS, YFSETQ. This CDR3 is built from 14 residues. The CDR3 DNA sequence: TGCGCCAGCAGCTTAACCGGGACAGCTTATGGCTACACCTTC. It is translated as CASSLTGTAYGYTF.

V and J are TRBV4-3 and TRBJ2-7; either TRBD1 or TRBD2 may fit D (5 bases each). The V end lost 3 bases, the J end lost 2 bases, and 11 bases lay between the germline ends. The germline V gene has CDR1 LGHNA and CDR2 YSLEER. The length of the CDR3 is 14 residues. CDR3 bases: TGCGCCAGCAGCCATGCCAGGGACGCCTACGAGCAGTACTTC. It translates to CASSHARDAYEQYF.

In this sample, this clone turned up once. The chain uses TRBV2 and TRBJ1-4; TRBD1 matches 9 bases. The germline CDR1 and CDR2 sequences are SNHLY and FYNNEI. This CDR3 spans 14 amino acids. Trimming cost V 7 bases and J 8 bases; bases outside gene matches: 8. Here the CDR3 DNA reads TGTGCCAGCAAAGTACAGGGGGCAAAGGAAAAACTGTTTTTT. It codes for CASKVQGAKEKLFF.

This clone has just one count. This sequence joins TRBV7-9 and TRBJ2-1; 10 bases are a match to TRBD2. Germline CDR1 and CDR2: SEHNR and FQNEAQ (reference sequence). The length of the CDR3 is 14 residues. With 5 bases clipped from V and 5 bases from J, the junction kept 3 bases outside the gene matches. For the CDR3, the DNA is TGTGCCAGCAGCCAGCTAGCGGGGGACAATGAGCAGTTCTTC. Its protein is CASSQLAGDNEQFF.

This chain connects TRBV9 to TRBJ2-5; weak D call: TRBD2 (5 bases). The V gene lost 4 bases and the J gene lost 5 bases, with 9 bases spanning the gap. CDR1 and CDR2 from the germline V gene are SGDLS and YYNGEE. The CDR3 spans 12 residues. The CDR3 region is CASSPGGETQYF. CDR3 sequence (DNA): TGTGCCAGCAGCCCTGGCGGGGAGACCCAGTACTTC.

The chain combines TRBV4-3 with TRBJ2-7; D is perhaps TRBD1 or TRBD2 (7 bases each). The CDR3 is 16 amino acids. Germline V gives CDR1 LGHNA, CDR2 YSLEER. Trimming cost V 0 bases and J 3 bases, with 15 bases left between them. CDR3 nucleotide sequence: TGCGCCAGCAGCCAAGACAGGGGGGGTAGTAACTACGAGCAGTACTTC. Translated: CASSQDRGGSNYEQYF.

The chain employs TRBV5-6 and TRBJ1-5; TRBD1 matches 7 bases. Germline V gene lookup returns CDR1 SGHDT and CDR2 YYEEEE. V lost 0 bases to trimming and J lost 5 bases; unmatched junction nucleotides: 2. The CDR3 totals 14 residues. The CDR3 coding sequence is TGTGCCAGCAGCTTGGGTCAGGGGGATCAGCCCCAGCATTTT. This codes for CASSLGQGDQPQHF. The full variable domain, with the rest looked up from reference TRBV5-6 and TRBJ1-5, is DAGVTQSPTHLIKTRGQQVTLRCSPKSGHDTVSWYQQALGQGPQFIFQYYEEEERQRGNFPDRFSGHQFPNYSSELNVNALLLGDSALYLCASSLGQGDQPQHFGDGTRLSIL.

The V and J genes are TRBV7-9 and TRBJ2-1; 8 bases match TRBD2. Germline V gene lookup returns CDR1 SEHNR and CDR2 FQNEAQ (reference sequence). The CDR3 runs 12 residues. Germline trimming cut 5 bases from V and 9 bases from J; bases unmatched to any gene: 3. DNA for the CDR3: TGTGCCAGCAGCGGGGCGGGAGGTGAGCAGTTCTTC. Translated: CASSGAGGEQFF.

The chain links TRBV10-1 to TRBJ2-7; 8 nucleotides align to TRBD2. The CDR3 extends over 17 amino acids. Per the germline V gene, CDR1 is WNHNN and CDR2 is SYGVQD (reference sequence). V gave up 0 bases and J gave up 4 bases; unmatched junction bases: 11. The CDR3 sequence: CASSESWTRRGEYEQYF. The CDR3 coding sequence is TGCGCCAGCAGTGAGTCCTGGACGCGGCGGGGGGAGTACGAGCAGTACTTC.

The chain has TRBV19 and TRBJ2-7, with 7 bases that match TRBD1. The CDR3 runs 14 residues. Trimming cost V 4 bases and J 3 bases; bases outside gene matches: 6. CDR1 is LNHDA and CDR2 is SQIVND in the germline V gene (reference sequence). CDR3 in amino acids: CASSRDSSGYEQYF. DNA of the CDR3: TGTGCCAGTAGTAGGGACAGTTCGGGCTACGAGCAGTACTTC.

The rearrangement links TRBV7-9 to TRBJ2-1; the D gene could be TRBD1 or TRBD2 (5 bases each). Germline V lookup: CDR1 SEHNR, CDR2 FQNEAQ (reference sequence). Trimming removed 5 bases at V and 5 bases at J, with 10 bases between. CDR3 length: 13 amino acids. The CDR3 sequence is CASSDGANNEQFF. As DNA, the CDR3 is TGTGCCAGCAGCGACGGGGCAAACAATGAGCAGTTCTTC.